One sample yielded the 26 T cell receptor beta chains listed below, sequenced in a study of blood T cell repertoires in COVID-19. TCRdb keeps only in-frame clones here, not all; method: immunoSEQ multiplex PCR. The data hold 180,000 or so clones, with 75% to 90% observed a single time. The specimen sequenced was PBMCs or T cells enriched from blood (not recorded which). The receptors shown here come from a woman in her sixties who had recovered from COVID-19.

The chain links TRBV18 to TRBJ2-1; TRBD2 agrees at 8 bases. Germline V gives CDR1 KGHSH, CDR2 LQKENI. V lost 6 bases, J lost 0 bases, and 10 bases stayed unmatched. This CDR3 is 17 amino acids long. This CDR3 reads CASSPSGRPSSYNEQFF. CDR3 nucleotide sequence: TGTGCCAGCTCCCCTAGCGGGCGACCCAGCTCCTACAATGAGCAGTTCTTC.

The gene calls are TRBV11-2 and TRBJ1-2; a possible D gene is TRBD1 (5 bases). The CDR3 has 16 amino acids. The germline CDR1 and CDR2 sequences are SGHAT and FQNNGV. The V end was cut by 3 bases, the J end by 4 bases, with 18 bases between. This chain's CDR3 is CASSLNPTGTPYGYTF. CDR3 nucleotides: TGTGCCAGCAGCTTGAACCCTACAGGTACCCCCTATGGCTACACCTTC.

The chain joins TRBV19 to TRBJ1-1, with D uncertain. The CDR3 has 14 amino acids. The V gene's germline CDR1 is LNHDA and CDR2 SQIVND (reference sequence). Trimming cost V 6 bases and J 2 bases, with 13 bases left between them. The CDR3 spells CASRSHNSNTEAFF. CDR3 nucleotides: TGTGCCAGTAGATCCCATAACTCAAACACTGAAGCTTTCTTT.

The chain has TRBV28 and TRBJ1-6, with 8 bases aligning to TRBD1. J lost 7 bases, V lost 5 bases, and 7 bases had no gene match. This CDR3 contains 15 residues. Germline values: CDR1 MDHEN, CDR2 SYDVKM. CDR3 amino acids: CASSPTTGVNSPLHF. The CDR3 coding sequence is TGTGCCAGCAGTCCCACGACAGGGGTGAATTCACCCCTCCACTTT.

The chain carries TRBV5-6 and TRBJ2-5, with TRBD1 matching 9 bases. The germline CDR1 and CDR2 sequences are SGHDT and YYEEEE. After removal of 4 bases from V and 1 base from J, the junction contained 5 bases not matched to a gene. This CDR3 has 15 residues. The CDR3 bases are TGTGCCAGCAGCGTACGGACAGGGGTCCAAGAGACCCAGTACTTC. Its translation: CASSVRTGVQETQYF. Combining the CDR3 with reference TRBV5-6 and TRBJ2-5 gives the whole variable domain DAGVTQSPTHLIKTRGQQVTLRCSPKSGHDTVSWYQQALGQGPQFIFQYYEEEERQRGNFPDRFSGHQFPNYSSELNVNALLLGDSALYLCASSVRTGVQETQYFGPGTRLLVL.

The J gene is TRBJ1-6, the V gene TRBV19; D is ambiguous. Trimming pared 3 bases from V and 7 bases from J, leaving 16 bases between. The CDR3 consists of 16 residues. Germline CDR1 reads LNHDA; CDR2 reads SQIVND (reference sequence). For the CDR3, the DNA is TGTGCCAGTAGTATCCGTCCAGACTATGCGAATTCACCCCTCCACTTT. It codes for CASSIRPDYANSPLHF.

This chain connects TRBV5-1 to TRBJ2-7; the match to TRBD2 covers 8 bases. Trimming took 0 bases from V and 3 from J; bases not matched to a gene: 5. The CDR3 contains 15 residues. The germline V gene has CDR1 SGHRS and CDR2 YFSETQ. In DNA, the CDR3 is TGCGCCAGCAGCTTGGCGAGCGGGAGCTACTACGAGCAGTACTTC. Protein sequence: CASSLASGSYYEQYF.

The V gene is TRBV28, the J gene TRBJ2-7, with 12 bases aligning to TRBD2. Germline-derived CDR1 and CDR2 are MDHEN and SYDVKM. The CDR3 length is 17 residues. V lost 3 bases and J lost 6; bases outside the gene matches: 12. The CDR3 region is CASSFLLAGGRRVEQYF. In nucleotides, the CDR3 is TGTGCCAGCAGTTTCCTTCTAGCGGGAGGGCGCAGGGTCGAGCAGTACTTC.

The CDR3 is CASSLEANEKLFF. DNA of the CDR3: TGCGCCAGCAGCTTAGAAGCGAATGAAAAACTGTTTTTT. The gene calls are TRBV5-1 and TRBJ1-4; D is undetermined. This CDR3 is built from 13 residues. From germline, CDR1 is SGHRS and CDR2 YFSETQ. Trimming left V 2 bases short and J 5 bases short, with 7 bases between.

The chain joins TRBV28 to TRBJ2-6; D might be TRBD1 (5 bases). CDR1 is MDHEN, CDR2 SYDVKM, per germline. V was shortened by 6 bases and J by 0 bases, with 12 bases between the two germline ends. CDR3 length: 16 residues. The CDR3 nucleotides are TGTGCCAGCAGGTGGGGCCCTAGCTCTGGGGCCAACGTCCTGACTTTC. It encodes CASRWGPSSGANVLTF.

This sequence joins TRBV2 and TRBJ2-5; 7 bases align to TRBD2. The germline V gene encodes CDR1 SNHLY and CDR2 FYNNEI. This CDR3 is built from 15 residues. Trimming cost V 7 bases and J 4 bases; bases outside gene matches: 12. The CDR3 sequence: CASTPGWGEGETQYF. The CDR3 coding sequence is TGTGCCAGCACCCCTGGTTGGGGGGAGGGAGAGACCCAGTACTTC. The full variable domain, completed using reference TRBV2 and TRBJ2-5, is EPEVTQTPSHQVTQMGQEVILRCVPISNHLYFYWYRQILGQKVEFLVSFYNNEISEKSEIFDDQFSVERPDGSNFTLKIRSTKLEDSAMYFCASTPGWGEGETQYFGPGTRLLVL.

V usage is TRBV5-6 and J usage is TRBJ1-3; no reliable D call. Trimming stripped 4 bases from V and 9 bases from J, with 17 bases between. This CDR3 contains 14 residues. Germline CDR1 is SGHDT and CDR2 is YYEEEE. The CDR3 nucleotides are TGTGCCAGCAGCCCTTGGGGAGGACCAGTCACCATATATTTT. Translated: CASSPWGGPVTIYF.

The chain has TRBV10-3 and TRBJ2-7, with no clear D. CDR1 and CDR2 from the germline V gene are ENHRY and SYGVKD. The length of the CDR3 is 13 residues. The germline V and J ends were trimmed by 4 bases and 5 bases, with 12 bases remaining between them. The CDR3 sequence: CAISGGEAHEQYF. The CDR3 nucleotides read TGTGCCATCAGTGGAGGAGAGGCCCACGAGCAGTACTTC.

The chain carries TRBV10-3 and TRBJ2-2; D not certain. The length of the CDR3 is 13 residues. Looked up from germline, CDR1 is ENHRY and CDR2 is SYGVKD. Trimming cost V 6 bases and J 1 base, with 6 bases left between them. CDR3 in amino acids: CAIRRLNTGELFF. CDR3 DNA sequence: TGTGCCATCAGAAGACTGAACACCGGGGAGCTGTTTTTT.

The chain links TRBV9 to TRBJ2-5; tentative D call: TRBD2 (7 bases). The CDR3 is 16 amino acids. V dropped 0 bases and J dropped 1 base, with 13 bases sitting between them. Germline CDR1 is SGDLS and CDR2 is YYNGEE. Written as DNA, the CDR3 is TGTGCCAGCAGCGTAGGAGGACAGCGGGGCCAAGAGACCCAGTACTTC. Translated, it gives CASSVGGQRGQETQYF.

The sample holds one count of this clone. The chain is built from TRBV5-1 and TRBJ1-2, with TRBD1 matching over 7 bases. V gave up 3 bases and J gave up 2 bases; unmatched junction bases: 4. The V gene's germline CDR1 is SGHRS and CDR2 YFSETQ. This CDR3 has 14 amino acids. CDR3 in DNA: TGCGCCAGCAGCTCCATGACAGGGAACTATGGCTACACCTTC. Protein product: CASSSMTGNYGYTF. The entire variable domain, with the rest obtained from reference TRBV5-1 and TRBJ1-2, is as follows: KAGVTQTPRYLIKTRGQQVTLSCSPISGHRSVSWYQQTPGQGLQFLFEYFSETQRNKGNFPGRFSGRQFSNSRSEMNVSTLELGDSALYLCASSSMTGNYGYTFGSGTRLTVV.

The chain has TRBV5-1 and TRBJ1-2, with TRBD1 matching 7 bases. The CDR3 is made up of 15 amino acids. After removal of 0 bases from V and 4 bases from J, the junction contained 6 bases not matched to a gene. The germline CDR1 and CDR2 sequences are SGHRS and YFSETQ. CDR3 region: CASSLGGDSPYGYTF. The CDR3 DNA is TGCGCCAGCAGCTTGGGGGGGGACAGCCCCTATGGCTACACCTTC.

The CDR3 sequence is CASSLGTGSHEQYF. The CDR3 coding sequence is TGTGCCAGCAGCTTAGGGACAGGGAGCCACGAGCAGTACTTC. V and J are TRBV11-2 and TRBJ2-7; 8 bases are shared with TRBD1. CDR3 size: 14 residues. CDR1 and CDR2 from the germline V gene are SGHAT and FQNNGV. Trimming took 1 base from V and 5 from J; bases not matched to a gene: 4.

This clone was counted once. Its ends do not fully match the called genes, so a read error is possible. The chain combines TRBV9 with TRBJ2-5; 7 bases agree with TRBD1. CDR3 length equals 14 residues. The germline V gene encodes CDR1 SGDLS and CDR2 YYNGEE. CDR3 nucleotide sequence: TGTGCCAGCAGCGTAGGACAGGGTCAAGGGACCCAGTACTTC. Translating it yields CASSVGQGQGTQYF.

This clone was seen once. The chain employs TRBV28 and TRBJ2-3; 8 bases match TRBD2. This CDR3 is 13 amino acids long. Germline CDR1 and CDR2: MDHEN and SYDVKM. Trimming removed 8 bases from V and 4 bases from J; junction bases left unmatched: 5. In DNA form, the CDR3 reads TGTGCCAGCTGGGCGGGAGGCCCAGATACGCAGTATTTT. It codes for CASWAGGPDTQYF. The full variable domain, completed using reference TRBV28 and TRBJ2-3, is DVKVTQSSRYLVKRTGEKVFLECVQDMDHENMFWYRQDPGLGLRLIYFSYDVKMKEKGDIPEGYSVSREKKERFSLILESASTNQTSMYLCASWAGGPDTQYFGPGTRLTVL.

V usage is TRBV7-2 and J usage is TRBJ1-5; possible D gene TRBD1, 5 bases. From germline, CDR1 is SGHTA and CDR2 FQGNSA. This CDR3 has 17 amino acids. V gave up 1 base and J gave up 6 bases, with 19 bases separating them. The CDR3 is CASSLGTVMQGFQPQHF. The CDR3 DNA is TGTGCCAGCAGCTTAGGAACGGTTATGCAGGGTTTTCAGCCCCAGCATTTT.

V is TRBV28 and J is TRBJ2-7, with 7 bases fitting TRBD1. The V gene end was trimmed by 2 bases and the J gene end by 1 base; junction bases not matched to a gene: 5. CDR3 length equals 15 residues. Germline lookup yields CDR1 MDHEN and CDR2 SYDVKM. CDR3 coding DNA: TGTGCCAGCAGTTTAAGGGACAGTGTTTCCTACGAGCAGTACTTC. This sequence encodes CASSLRDSVSYEQYF.

CDR3 sequence (DNA): TGTGCCAGCAGTAGACAGACAGGGCCACTTAGCAATCAGCCCCAGCATTTT. Protein sequence: CASSRQTGPLSNQPQHF. This chain uses TRBV6-9 with TRBJ1-5; 7 bases map to TRBD1. Germline CDR1 MNHGY, CDR2 SVAAGI. The CDR3 runs 17 residues. Trimming removed 5 bases from V and 0 bases from J; junction bases left unmatched: 10.

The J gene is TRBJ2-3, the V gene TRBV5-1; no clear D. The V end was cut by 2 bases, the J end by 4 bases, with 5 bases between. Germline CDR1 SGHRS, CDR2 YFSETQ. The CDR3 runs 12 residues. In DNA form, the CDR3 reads TGCGCCAGCAGCTTTCAGGCAGATACGCAGTATTTT. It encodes CASSFQADTQYF.

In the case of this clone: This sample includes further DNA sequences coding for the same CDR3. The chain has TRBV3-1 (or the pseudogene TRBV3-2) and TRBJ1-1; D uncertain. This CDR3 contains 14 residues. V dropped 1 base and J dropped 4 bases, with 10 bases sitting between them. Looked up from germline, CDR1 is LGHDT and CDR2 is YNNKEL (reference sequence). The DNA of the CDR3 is TGTGCCAGCAGCCAAGTCGGTGGTAGCACTGAAGCTTTCTTT. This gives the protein CASSQVGGSTEAFF.

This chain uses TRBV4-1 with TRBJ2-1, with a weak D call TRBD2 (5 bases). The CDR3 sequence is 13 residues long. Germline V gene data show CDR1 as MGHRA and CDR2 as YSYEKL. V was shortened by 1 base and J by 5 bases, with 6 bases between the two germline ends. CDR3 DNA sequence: TGCGCCAGCAGCCAAGTGGGAGACAATGAGCAGTTCTTC. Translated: CASSQVGDNEQFF.